Below are 27 T cell receptor beta chains sequenced from a single sample in a study of neoadjuvant anti-PD-1 for oral cavity cancer. The protocol was immunoSEQ multiplex PCR, while the TCRdb copy is restricted to in-frame clones and leaves out a portion. The sample includes roughly 15,000 clones, more than 75% seen only once; the top ten take roughly 2.3%. Time point here: after neoadjuvant nivolumab, at surgical resection. The sample in question was PBMCs, obtained after nivolumab (anti-PD-1) treatment. The origin of the receptors is a person aged 35-80 years with oral cavity squamous cell carcinoma.

The rearrangement joins TRBV5-1 to TRBJ2-7, with D possibly called TRBD1 or TRBD2 (5 bases each). Germline V gives CDR1 SGHRS, CDR2 YFSETQ. The length of the CDR3 is 15 residues. The V end was cut by 4 bases, the J end by 6 bases, with 20 bases between. The CDR3 region is CASSPNPGASLEQYF. The CDR3 nucleotides are TGCGCCAGCAGCCCCAATCCCGGGGCCTCCCTCGAGCAGTACTTC. The full variable domain, rest sourced from reference TRBV5-1 and TRBJ2-7, is KAGVTQTPRYLIKTRGQQVTLSCSPISGHRSVSWYQQTPGQGLQFLFEYFSETQRNKGNFPGRFSGRQFSNSRSEMNVSTLELGDSALYLCASSPNPGASLEQYFGPGTRLTVT.

V and J are TRBV19 and TRBJ1-1, with D perhaps TRBD1 (6 bases). V lost 5 bases and J 1 base, leaving 14 bases between the germline ends. CDR1 and CDR2 from the germline V gene are LNHDA and SQIVND (reference sequence). The CDR3 loop spans 15 amino acids. The CDR3 spells CASSSPGQTNTEAFF. CDR3 sequence (DNA): TGTGCCAGTAGTTCACCGGGACAAACGAACACTGAAGCTTTCTTT.

The rearrangement joins TRBV4-2 to TRBJ2-5; 11 bases match TRBD2. Germline V gene lookup returns CDR1 LGHNA and CDR2 YNFKEQ. Germline trimming cut 4 bases from V and 2 bases from J; bases unmatched to any gene: 15. CDR3 length: 19 amino acids. The DNA for the CDR3 is TGTGCCAGCAGCCGCACAAAACTAGCGGGAGCCTCGAAACAAGAGACCCAGTACTTC. It yields the protein CASSRTKLAGASKQETQYF.

The rearrangement joins TRBV6-6 to TRBJ1-5; possibly TRBD1 for D (5 bases). CDR3 length: 14 amino acids. CDR1 is MNHNY and CDR2 is SVGAGI in the germline V gene (reference sequence). V lost 2 bases, J lost 6 bases, and 11 bases lay in between. The CDR3 sequence: CASSYGAGIQPQHF. The CDR3, as DNA: TGTGCCAGCAGTTACGGGGCAGGGATTCAGCCCCAGCATTTT.

The chain combines TRBV5-1 with TRBJ1-4, with D possibly matching TRBD1 (6 bases). Germline V gene sequence: CDR1 SGHRS, CDR2 YFSETQ. V shed 4 bases and J shed 0 bases, with 13 bases lying between them. The CDR3 runs to 16 residues. In DNA, the CDR3 is TGCGCCAGCAGCCCCGGACAGACTGCAACTAATGAAAAACTGTTTTTT. Its protein is CASSPGQTATNEKLFF.

The chain links TRBV5-6 to TRBJ2-7, with D perhaps matching TRBD2 (6 bases). Trimming took 3 bases from V and 3 from J, leaving 10 bases between them. The CDR3 extends over 13 amino acids. Germline V gives CDR1 SGHDT, CDR2 YYEEEE. CDR3 coding DNA: TGTGCCAGCAGCTACGGGGGATACTACGAGCAGTACTTC. This sequence encodes CASSYGGYYEQYF.

This chain connects TRBV7-9 to TRBJ1-1, with a possible D match to TRBD1 (6 bases). V lost 5 bases and J 3 bases, leaving 19 bases between the germline ends. The germline V gene encodes CDR1 SEHNR and CDR2 FQNEAQ (reference sequence). CDR3 length equals 16 residues. CDR3 nucleotide sequence: TGTGCCAGCAGCCCGATGGGCAGGGGCTGGGACACTGAAGCTTTCTTT. Protein product: CASSPMGRGWDTEAFF.

The chain recombines TRBV4-1 with TRBJ2-7; 8 nucleotides agree with TRBD1. The CDR3 consists of 16 residues. The junction had 8 bases not matched to a gene; V was cut back by 1 base and J by 3 bases. The germline V gene has CDR1 MGHRA and CDR2 YSYEKL. Here the CDR3 reads CASSQAPDRADYEQYF. In nucleotides, the CDR3 is TGCGCCAGCAGCCAAGCCCCGGACAGGGCTGACTACGAGCAGTACTTC.

The CDR3 reads CASSLGQGNQPQHF. The CDR3 region has the DNA TGTGCCAGTAGTCTCGGACAGGGAAATCAGCCCCAGCATTTT. The chain joins TRBV19 to TRBJ1-5, with TRBD1 matching over 8 bases. J lost 4 bases, V lost 5 bases, and 4 bases had no gene match. The CDR3 is 14 residues long. Germline values: CDR1 LNHDA, CDR2 SQIVND (reference sequence).

This chain joins TRBV30 and TRBJ1-5; D is uncertain. V gave up 3 bases and J gave up 3 bases, with 9 bases separating them. The length of the CDR3 is 13 residues. Germline CDR1 is GTSNPN and CDR2 is SVGIG (reference sequence). The CDR3 sequence: CAWSPEINQPQHF. The CDR3 bases are TGTGCCTGGAGCCCGGAAATCAATCAGCCCCAGCATTTT.

This clone was observed a handful of times. This chain uses TRBV5-1 with TRBJ1-1; D possibly corresponds to TRBD1 (6 bases). The CDR3 is 13 residues long. V was trimmed by 0 bases and J by 11 bases, leaving 14 bases between them. Looked up from germline, CDR1 is SGHRS and CDR2 is YFSETQ. CDR3 coding DNA: TGCGCCAGCAGCTTGGAGGTGCAGGGGACTGCTTTCTTT. Translated, it gives CASSLEVQGTAFF. The whole variable domain, remainder taken from reference TRBV5-1 and TRBJ1-1, is KAGVTQTPRYLIKTRGQQVTLSCSPISGHRSVSWYQQTPGQGLQFLFEYFSETQRNKGNFPGRFSGRQFSNSRSEMNVSTLELGDSALYLCASSLEVQGTAFFGQGTRLTVV.

The rearrangement links TRBV4-1 to TRBJ1-2; TRBD1 might be the D (6 bases). Trimming cost V 0 bases and J 5 bases, with 16 bases left between them. Looked up from germline, CDR1 is MGHRA and CDR2 is YSYEKL. This CDR3 comprises 16 residues. The CDR3 reads CASSQDPGRGGYGYTF. In DNA, the CDR3 is TGCGCCAGCAGCCAAGATCCCGGCAGGGGAGGTTATGGCTACACCTTC.

The CDR3 DNA sequence: TGCGCCAGCAGCTTTGGGTATAAATCGACTAATGAAAAACTGTTTTTT. Amino acids: CASSFGYKSTNEKLFF. The J gene is TRBJ1-4, the V gene TRBV5-1, with unresolved D. This CDR3 is 16 amino acids long. V was clipped by 2 bases and J by 2 bases, with 13 bases between them. The germline V gene encodes CDR1 SGHRS and CDR2 YFSETQ.

The V gene is TRBV7-8, the J gene TRBJ1-1, with D uncertain. CDR1 is SGHVS, CDR2 FQNEAQ, per germline. The CDR3 length is 14 residues. V lost 2 bases, J lost 1 base, and 8 bases lay in between. CDR3 region: CASSLNFRNTEAFF. For the CDR3, the DNA is TGTGCCAGCAGCTTAAACTTTCGGAACACTGAAGCTTTCTTT.

The genes are TRBV6-6 and TRBJ1-1; no reliable D call. Germline-derived CDR1 and CDR2 are MNHNY and SVGAGI (reference sequence). CDR3 size: 14 residues. Trimming took off 0 bases at V and 0 bases at J, with 5 bases between the two ends. In DNA, the CDR3 is TGTGCCAGCAGTTACTCGAATCTGAACACTGAAGCTTTCTTT. As protein: CASSYSNLNTEAFF.

This chain joins TRBV27 and TRBJ1-4, with D perhaps TRBD1 (5 bases). Looked up from germline, CDR1 is MNHEY and CDR2 is SMNVEV (reference sequence). This CDR3 comprises 16 residues. V was pared by 4 bases and J by 4 bases, with 16 bases between. CDR3 amino acids: CASSSFLRAHNEKLFF. CDR3 nucleotide sequence: TGTGCCAGCAGTTCCTTTCTCAGGGCCCATAATGAAAAACTGTTTTTT.

V gene TRBV6-1 combines with J gene TRBJ1-2, with TRBD1 identical over 8 bases. The CDR3 has 15 residues. With V trimmed by 1 base and J by 5 bases, 6 bases remained unmatched. From germline, CDR1 is MNHNS and CDR2 SASEGT. The chain's CDR3 is CASSEGVRGPYGYTF. In DNA form, the CDR3 reads TGTGCCAGCAGTGAAGGAGTCAGGGGGCCTTATGGCTACACCTTC.

V gene TRBV30 combines with J gene TRBJ1-4; D is ambiguous. Germline assignment: CDR1 GTSNPN and CDR2 SVGIG (reference sequence). V shed 3 bases and J shed 12 bases, with 11 bases lying between them. The length of the CDR3 is 11 residues. The CDR3 DNA follows: TGTGCCTGGAGCCCGGGTCGCGAACTGTTTTTT. Translated, it gives CAWSPGRELFF. The complete variable domain, with remaining parts taken from reference TRBV30 and TRBJ1-4, reads SQTIHQWPATLVQPVGSPLSLECTVEGTSNPNLYWYRQAAGRGLQLLFYSVGIGQISSEVPQNLSASRPQDRQFILSSKKLLLSDSGFYLCAWSPGRELFFGSGTQLSVL.

J is TRBJ1-2 and V is TRBV5-6; D gene uncertain. Germline-derived CDR1 and CDR2 are SGHDT and YYEEEE. V was cut by 2 bases and J by 4 bases, with 6 bases left in between. This CDR3 comprises 12 residues. CDR3 coding DNA: TGTGCCAGCAGCTTAAGTGGCTATGGCTACACCTTC. Protein sequence: CASSLSGYGYTF.

This clone has only a few counts. The chain recombines TRBV5-4 with TRBJ1-3, with D tentatively TRBD1 (5 bases). Trimming took off 0 bases at V and 4 bases at J, with 11 bases between the two ends. Germline CDR1 SGHNT, CDR2 YYREEE (reference sequence). There are 15 residues in the CDR3. CDR3 loop: CASSLGERQGNTIYF. The CDR3 DNA reads as TGTGCCAGCAGCTTGGGGGAACGACAGGGAAACACCATATATTTT.

The chain uses TRBV4-1 and TRBJ1-2; TRBD1 might be the D (6 bases). CDR3 length: 14 residues. Trimming cost V 2 bases and J 3 bases, with 10 bases left between them. Germline lookup yields CDR1 MGHRA and CDR2 YSYEKL. CDR3: CASSQYRDDYGYTF. CDR3 bases: TGCGCCAGCAGCCAATACAGGGACGACTATGGCTACACCTTC.

The chain employs TRBV5-1 and TRBJ2-5; TRBD2 matches 11 bases. This CDR3 is built from 13 residues. The J segment lost 10 bases and the V segment lost 3 bases, leaving 5 bases of the junction unmatched. From germline, CDR1 is SGHRS and CDR2 YFSETQ. CDR3 amino acids: CASSSGTSGVQYF. The CDR3 DNA sequence: TGCGCCAGCAGCTCCGGGACTAGCGGAGTCCAGTACTTC.

J is TRBJ2-1 and V is TRBV10-3, with 10 bases aligning to TRBD2. The CDR3 has 17 amino acids. CDR1 and CDR2 (germline): ENHRY, SYGVKD. Germline trimming cut 0 bases from V and 6 bases from J; bases unmatched to any gene: 8. In DNA, the CDR3 is TGTGCCATCAGTGAGTCGCTAGCGGGAGACATGGTCAATGAGCAGTTCTTC. It yields the protein CAISESLAGDMVNEQFF.

This chain connects TRBV6-1 to TRBJ2-2; D gene ambiguous. Germline loops: CDR1 MNHNS, CDR2 SASEGT. The CDR3 spans 14 residues. The V end was cut by 4 bases, the J end by 6 bases, with 12 bases between. This CDR3 reads CASSAFQRSGELFF. CDR3 sequence (DNA): TGTGCCAGCAGTGCCTTTCAGAGGTCCGGGGAGCTGTTTTTT.

The V gene is TRBV6-4, the J gene TRBJ1-1; D gene ambiguous. Germline CDR1 is MRHNA and CDR2 is SNTAGT. The V end was cut by 6 bases, the J end by 1 base, with 9 bases between. The CDR3 is 13 amino acids. The CDR3 reads CASRHEGNTEAFF. In nucleotides, the CDR3 is TGTGCCAGCAGACACGAGGGGAACACTGAAGCTTTCTTT.

Written as DNA, the CDR3 is TGCAGCGTACCGATGTTAGATCTAGCGGGGTATTCAGAGACCCAGTACTTC. This translates into CSVPMLDLAGYSETQYF. V and J are TRBV29-1 and TRBJ2-5; 9 positions agree with TRBD2. Looked up from germline, CDR1 is SQVTM and CDR2 is ANQGSEA. Trimming removed 6 bases from V and 4 bases from J; junction bases left unmatched: 18. The CDR3 is 17 amino acids.

V gene TRBV5-1 combines with J gene TRBJ1-2, with 10 bases aligning to TRBD1. The CDR3 is 18 amino acids. Germline lookup yields CDR1 SGHRS and CDR2 YFSETQ. Germline trimming cut 4 bases from V and 2 bases from J; bases unmatched to any gene: 14. The DNA for the CDR3 is TGCGCCAGCAGCCGCGCCGGAGACAGGGGGCTCCCCAACTATGGCTACACCTTC. It translates to CASSRAGDRGLPNYGYTF.